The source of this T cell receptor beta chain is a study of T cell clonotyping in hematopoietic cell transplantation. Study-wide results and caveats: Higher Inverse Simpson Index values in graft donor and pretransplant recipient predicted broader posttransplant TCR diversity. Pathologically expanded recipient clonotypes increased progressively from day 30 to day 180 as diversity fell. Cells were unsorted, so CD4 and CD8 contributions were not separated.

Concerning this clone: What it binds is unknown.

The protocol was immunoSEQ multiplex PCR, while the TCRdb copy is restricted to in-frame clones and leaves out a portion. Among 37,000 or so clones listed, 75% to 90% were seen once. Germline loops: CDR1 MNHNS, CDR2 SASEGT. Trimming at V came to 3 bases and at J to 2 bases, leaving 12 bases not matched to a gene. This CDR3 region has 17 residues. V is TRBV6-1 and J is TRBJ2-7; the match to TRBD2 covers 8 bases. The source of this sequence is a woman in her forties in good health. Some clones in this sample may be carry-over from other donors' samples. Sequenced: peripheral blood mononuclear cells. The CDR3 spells CASSDGSTSGRAYEQYF. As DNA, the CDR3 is TGTGCCAGCAGTGACGGCTCCACTAGCGGCCGGGCCTACGAGCAGTACTTC.